A single sample gave rise to the 20 T cell receptor beta chains below, sequenced in a study of OX40 agonist ivuxolimab in advanced cancers. Data came from immunoSEQ multiplex PCR; TCRdb stores just in-frame clones and leaves some out. The sample gives about 32,000 clones, 84% of which show up once; approximately 21% is in the top ten. Material: CD4+ or CD8+ T cells sorted from blood, obtained in a trial of the OX40 agonist ivuxolimab. These receptors were taken from an adult with an advanced solid tumor such as melanoma, head and neck, liver or kidney cancer.

The chain recombines TRBV7-9 with TRBJ2-2, with 8 positions matching TRBD2. The CDR3 extends over 15 amino acids. The ends lost 10 bases at V and 5 bases at J; junction bases unmatched: 12. The germline V gene has CDR1 SEHNR and CDR2 FQNEAQ (reference sequence). Here the CDR3 reads CATLRAGLVTGELFF. The CDR3 bases are TGTGCCACCCTACGGGCGGGACTAGTGACCGGGGAGCTGTTTTTT.

The chain has TRBV4-2 and TRBJ2-4, with D possibly being TRBD1 (6 bases). Germline CDR1 LGHNA, CDR2 YNFKEQ. The CDR3 runs 17 residues. Trimming shortened V by 2 bases and J by 2 bases, and 16 bases separated the two germline ends. CDR3 sequence reads: CASSQTAQGFTKNIQYF. The CDR3 DNA reads as TGTGCCAGCAGCCAAACAGCACAGGGATTTACCAAAAACATTCAGTACTTC.

The chain couples TRBV7-8 to TRBJ1-1; D is unresolved. Trimming took off 3 bases at V and 4 bases at J, with 3 bases between the two ends. The CDR3 loop spans 11 amino acids. The germline V gene has CDR1 SGHVS and CDR2 FQNEAQ. The CDR3, as DNA: TGTGCCAGCAGCTTGTCCACTGAAGCTTTCTTT. Translated, it gives CASSLSTEAFF.

This chain uses TRBV9 with TRBJ2-2; D is ambiguous. V was trimmed by 0 bases and J by 0 bases, leaving 6 bases between them. Germline loops: CDR1 SGDLS, CDR2 YYNGEE. This CDR3 is built from 15 residues. CDR3 in amino acids: CASSVGQTNTGELFF. As DNA, the CDR3 is TGTGCCAGCAGCGTAGGACAAACGAACACCGGGGAGCTGTTTTTT.

CDR3 residues: CASAPGLAGYEQYF. CDR3 coding DNA: TGTGCCAGCGCCCCGGGACTAGCGGGGTACGAGCAGTACTTC. The rearrangement uses TRBV10-3 and TRBJ2-7; 13 nucleotides match TRBD2. The CDR3 spans 14 residues. Germline CDR1 is ENHRY and CDR2 is SYGVKD. Unmatched junction bases numbered 7, after V lost 10 bases and J lost 4 bases.

The chain uses TRBV6-1 and TRBJ1-1; tentative D call: TRBD1 (5 bases). This CDR3 region has 13 residues. Trimming shortened V by 11 bases and J by 6 bases, and 19 bases separated the two germline ends. Looked up from germline, CDR1 is MNHNS and CDR2 is SASEGT. The CDR3 DNA reads TGTGCCTCAGGGACCTCCCCGAAGGCTGAAGCTTTCTTT. This sequence encodes CASGTSPKAEAFF.

This sequence joins TRBV5-4 and TRBJ1-4; TRBD1 might be the D (6 bases). The germline CDR1 and CDR2 sequences are SGHNT and YYREEE (reference sequence). Trimming took 4 bases from V and 6 from J, leaving 16 bases between them. This CDR3 has 15 amino acids. DNA of the CDR3: TGTGCCAGCAGCCCGACGGCAGGGGCCGATGAAAAACTGTTTTTT. Translating it yields CASSPTAGADEKLFF.

This clone was counted a single time. CDR3 DNA: TGTGCCAGTAAATTTGGAGATACGCAGTATTTT. Protein sequence: CASKFGDTQYF. This chain links TRBV6-5 with TRBJ2-3; no firm D call. Trimming took 9 bases from V and 5 from J, leaving 9 bases between them. CDR3 size: 11 residues. Germline lookup yields CDR1 MNHEY and CDR2 SVGAGI.

The CDR3 DNA is TGTGCCAGCAGGACCTTATCGGGGGGTAATCAGCCCCAGCATTTT. It encodes CASRTLSGGNQPQHF. The chain employs TRBV6-6 and TRBJ1-5; D might be TRBD1 (5 bases). CDR3 length: 15 amino acids. Trimming left V 6 bases short and J 4 bases short, with 16 bases between. Germline CDR1 MNHNY, CDR2 SVGAGI (reference sequence).

The chain joins TRBV4-3 to TRBJ1-3; D ambiguous. The V and J ends lost 0 bases and 9 bases respectively, with 15 bases between them. The CDR3 sequence is 15 residues long. Germline-derived CDR1 and CDR2 are LGHNA and YSLEER. In DNA, the CDR3 is TGCGCCAGCAGCCAAGATGCAGGACGAAGGAGCACCATATATTTT. Amino acids: CASSQDAGRRSTIYF.

The gene calls are TRBV19 and TRBJ1-5, with a possible D match to TRBD1 (5 bases). CDR1 and CDR2 (germline): LNHDA, SQIVND (reference sequence). Trimming stripped 1 base from V and 7 bases from J, with 8 bases between. The CDR3 is 13 residues long. CDR3 residues: CASSIVGGQPQHF. CDR3 in DNA: TGTGCCAGTAGTATAGTTGGGGGACAGCCCCAGCATTTT.

This chain links TRBV9 with TRBJ2-7; 11 positions agree with TRBD1. Germline lookup yields CDR1 SGDLS and CDR2 YYNGEE. Trimming took 0 bases from V and 4 from J; bases not matched to a gene: 12. The CDR3 runs 18 residues. CDR3 residues: CASSVAGDRGTGGYEQYF. As DNA, the CDR3 is TGTGCCAGCAGCGTAGCGGGGGACCGCGGGACAGGGGGGTACGAGCAGTACTTC.

J is TRBJ2-7 and V is TRBV28; 9 bases agree with TRBD1. Germline assignment: CDR1 MDHEN and CDR2 SYDVKM. V was pared by 1 base and J by 5 bases, with 9 bases of the junction left unmatched. The CDR3 sequence is 16 residues long. The CDR3 is CASSLSDRGIIDEQYF. DNA for the CDR3: TGTGCCAGCAGTTTATCGGACAGGGGTATAATTGACGAGCAGTACTTC.

This clone was counted only a few times. This rearrangement joins TRBV27 to TRBJ2-7, with 7 bases fitting TRBD2. The CDR3 is 14 amino acids. CDR1 MNHEY and CDR2 SMNVEV come from the germline V gene (reference sequence). V lost 6 bases to trimming and J lost 7 bases; unmatched junction nucleotides: 12. In nucleotides, the CDR3 is TGTGCCAGCAGCTTGGGGGGAGGGCCGGTTGAGCAGTACTTC. Protein sequence: CASSLGGGPVEQYF.

In its sample, this clone was seen once. The V call is TRBV5-4, the J call TRBJ2-1, with 13 bases lining up with TRBD2. CDR3 length: 15 amino acids. The trim removed 3 bases at V and 5 bases at J, leaving 2 bases unmatched. Germline CDR1 reads SGHNT; CDR2 reads YYREEE (reference sequence). The CDR3 DNA is TGTGCCAGCAGCTCACTAGCGGGGGGGGACAATGAGCAGTTCTTC. Its protein product is CASSSLAGGDNEQFF.

J is TRBJ1-3 and V is TRBV6-1; possible D gene TRBD1, 6 bases. The CDR3 is made up of 15 amino acids. Between the trimmed V and J ends, which lost 6 bases and 6 bases, there was a span of 18 bases. Germline lookup yields CDR1 MNHNS and CDR2 SASEGT. The CDR3 here is CASRATGIGENTIYF. In DNA form, the CDR3 reads TGTGCCAGCAGGGCTACAGGGATTGGGGAAAACACCATATATTTT.

The V and J genes are TRBV10-2 and TRBJ1-5; TRBD1 matches at 7 bases. V shed 4 bases, J shed 4 bases, and the junction held 4 bases outside the gene matches. Germline CDR1 reads WSHSY; CDR2 reads SAAADI. CDR3 length: 14 amino acids. CDR3 DNA: TGCGCCAGCAGTGCGACAGGGTATAATCAGCCCCAGCATTTT. Its protein is CASSATGYNQPQHF.

Concerning this clone: The sample has other DNA sequences that encode this CDR3 too. V usage is TRBV7-9 and J usage is TRBJ2-7; D is possibly TRBD1 (6 bases). The CDR3 totals 12 residues. Germline CDR1 and CDR2: SEHNR and FQNEAQ (reference sequence). Between the trimmed V and J ends, which lost 5 bases and 4 bases, there was a span of 9 bases. CDR3 loop: CASSLRGYEQYF. In nucleotides, the CDR3 is TGTGCCAGCAGCCTTAGGGGGTACGAGCAGTACTTC.

V is TRBV5-6 and J is TRBJ2-5; 10 nucleotides agree with TRBD1. The DNA end favors TRBJ2-7, so the J call may be wrong. Germline CDR1 is SGHDT and CDR2 is YYEEEE. The CDR3 is made up of 14 amino acids. The CDR3 loop reads CASSNDRGLYEQYF. The CDR3 DNA reads TGTGCCAGCAGCAATGACAGGGGGCTGTACGAGCAGTACTTC.

The chain employs TRBV7-2 and TRBJ2-7; D gene uncertain. This CDR3 spans 14 amino acids. V lost 7 bases and J 3 bases, leaving 16 bases between the germline ends. CDR1 is SGHTA and CDR2 is FQGNSA in the germline V gene. CDR3 loop: CASITVPGNYEQYF. CDR3 nucleotide sequence: TGTGCCAGCATCACTGTTCCGGGCAACTACGAGCAGTACTTC.